This passage covers 21 T cell receptor beta chains from one sample sequenced in a study of T cell responses to AZD1222 COVID-19 vaccine. Here immunoSEQ multiplex PCR was the method, and the copy in TCRdb shows in-frame clones only, minus some. The data show roughly 150,000 clones, with about 93% seen just once and approximately 7% held by the top ten. The sample here was peripheral blood, taken 28 days after the second AZD1222 dose. These receptor sequences come from an adult who received the AZD1222 COVID-19 vaccine.

The chain couples TRBV5-1 to TRBJ1-2; a weak D match, TRBD1 (6 bases). CDR3 length: 14 amino acids. With 7 bases removed from V and 0 bases from J, the gap between germline ends came to 13 bases. CDR1 is SGHRS and CDR2 is YFSETQ in the germline V gene. CDR3 nucleotide sequence: TGCGCCAGCGCCCCGCGGACAGCTAACTATGGCTACACCTTC. Amino acid sequence: CASAPRTANYGYTF.

The V call is TRBV18, the J call TRBJ1-1; possibly TRBD1 for D (6 bases). The CDR3 extends over 13 amino acids. The V gene's germline CDR1 is KGHSH and CDR2 LQKENI. Deletions cut 9 bases from V and 0 bases from J, with 11 bases between. This CDR3 reads CASTGTLNTEAFF. The CDR3, as DNA: TGTGCCAGTACAGGGACCTTGAACACTGAAGCTTTCTTT.

V and J are TRBV7-2 and TRBJ2-1; tentatively, D is TRBD2 (7 bases). Germline V gene sequence: CDR1 SGHTA, CDR2 FQGNSA. Deletions cut 5 bases from V and 3 bases from J, with 17 bases between. The CDR3 spans 16 residues. CDR3 bases: TGTGCCAGCAGCCCGCCCGGGGGGCCAGGCTACAATGAGCAGTTCTTC. Its translation: CASSPPGGPGYNEQFF. Together with reference TRBV7-2 and TRBJ2-1, the CDR3 gives the full variable domain: GAGVSQSPSNKVTEKGKDVELRCDPISGHTALYWYRQSLGQGLEFLIYFQGNSAPDKSGLPSDRFSAERTGGSVSTLTIQRTQQEDSAVYLCASSPPGGPGYNEQFFGPGTRLTVL.

The genes are TRBV5-1 and TRBJ2-7; 7 bases line up with TRBD1. CDR1 SGHRS and CDR2 YFSETQ come from the germline V gene. After removal of 4 bases from V and 3 bases from J, the junction contained 7 bases not matched to a gene. This CDR3 contains 14 residues. The CDR3 is CASSPETGHYEQYF. The CDR3 DNA sequence: TGCGCCAGCAGCCCAGAGACAGGGCACTACGAGCAGTACTTC.

The gene calls are TRBV29-1 and TRBJ1-1; no clear D. From germline, CDR1 is SQVTM and CDR2 ANQGSEA. The CDR3 loop spans 13 amino acids. The ends were cut back, 7 bases at V and 2 bases at J, with 14 bases in the middle. The CDR3 nucleotides are TGCAGCGGGTACAAGGCCCTTAACACTGAAGCTTTCTTT. It encodes CSGYKALNTEAFF.

J is TRBJ2-2 and V is TRBV3-1 (or the pseudogene TRBV3-2); either TRBD1 or TRBD2 may supply D (5 bases each). V lost 7 bases to trimming and J lost 4 bases, with 13 bases between them. Germline-derived CDR1 and CDR2 are LGHDT and YNNKEL (reference sequence). The CDR3 loop spans 14 amino acids. The CDR3 region is CASKGTRGTGELFF. The CDR3 DNA sequence: TGTGCCAGCAAGGGAACTAGGGGCACCGGGGAGCTGTTTTTT.

The rearrangement links TRBV7-9 to TRBJ1-2; D is undetermined. The germline CDR1 and CDR2 sequences are SEHNR and FQNEAQ (reference sequence). CDR3 length equals 14 residues. V lost 2 bases and J lost 4, with 11 bases in between. The CDR3 DNA is TGTGCCAGCAGCTTATCGTCTGCACGCTATGGCTACACCTTC. Encoded protein: CASSLSSARYGYTF.

V is TRBV28 and J is TRBJ2-7; D gene ambiguous. The germline V and J ends were trimmed by 2 bases and 3 bases, with 5 bases remaining between them. CDR1 and CDR2 from the germline V gene are MDHEN and SYDVKM. This CDR3 region has 12 residues. The CDR3 sequence is CASSLIDYEQYF. In DNA form, the CDR3 reads TGTGCCAGCAGTTTAATTGACTACGAGCAGTACTTC.

This clone showed up just a few times. The rearrangement uses TRBV10-1 and TRBJ1-2; D call uncertain. The CDR3 runs 12 residues. Trimming stripped 7 bases from V and 5 bases from J, with 11 bases between. The germline V gene has CDR1 WNHNN and CDR2 SYGVQD (reference sequence). CDR3 coding DNA: TGCGCCAGCATTGTCCAGTCTTATGGCTACACCTTC. As protein: CASIVQSYGYTF.

V gene TRBV28 combines with J gene TRBJ2-7; perhaps TRBD2 as D (5 bases). CDR1 is MDHEN, CDR2 SYDVKM, per germline. This CDR3 is 14 amino acids long. V gave up 6 bases and J gave up 0 bases, with 12 bases separating them. CDR3 sequence reads: CASRASGSSYEQYF. In nucleotides, the CDR3 is TGTGCCAGCAGGGCGAGCGGATCCTCCTACGAGCAGTACTTC.

The chain employs TRBV2 and TRBJ2-1; TRBD1 aligns across 9 bases. The germline V gene encodes CDR1 SNHLY and CDR2 FYNNEI. Germline trimming cut 5 bases from V and 7 bases from J; bases unmatched to any gene: 6. The CDR3 has 14 amino acids. The CDR3 loop reads CASSSGTGWNEQFF. The CDR3 DNA reads as TGTGCCAGCAGTTCCGGGACAGGGTGGAATGAGCAGTTCTTC.

This chain joins TRBV5-1 and TRBJ1-2; D possibly corresponds to TRBD1 (6 bases). From germline, CDR1 is SGHRS and CDR2 YFSETQ. This CDR3 contains 13 residues. With 5 bases removed from V and 8 bases from J, the gap between germline ends came to 16 bases. This CDR3 reads CASSPIEQGGYTF. The DNA for the CDR3 is TGCGCCAGCAGTCCCATAGAACAGGGAGGCTACACCTTC.

The V and J genes are TRBV2 and TRBJ1-4, with 7 bases identical to TRBD1. Trimming removed 7 bases from V and 5 bases from J; junction bases left unmatched: 13. The length of the CDR3 is 16 residues. CDR1 and CDR2 from the germline V gene are SNHLY and FYNNEI. In DNA, the CDR3 is TGTGCCAGCATGACCGGGGACAGCTATTTGAATGAAAAACTGTTTTTT. Protein product: CASMTGDSYLNEKLFF.

V is TRBV4-2 and J is TRBJ2-7; maybe TRBD1 (6 bases). Germline V gene data show CDR1 as LGHNA and CDR2 as YNFKEQ. The CDR3 has 16 residues. The germline V and J ends were trimmed by 1 base and 5 bases, with 18 bases remaining between them. The CDR3 DNA follows: TGTGCCAGCAGCCAAGCCCCAAGACAGGTTACCAACGAGCAGTACTTC. This codes for CASSQAPRQVTNEQYF.

V usage is TRBV18 and J usage is TRBJ1-4, with D hard to call. This CDR3 comprises 12 residues. Trimming took off 2 bases at V and 12 bases at J, with 10 bases between the two ends. The germline CDR1 and CDR2 sequences are KGHSH and LQKENI. In nucleotides, the CDR3 is TGTGCCAGCTCACCATCATCACGGGAACTGTTTTTT. Protein product: CASSPSSRELFF.

The gene calls are TRBV7-8 and TRBJ2-7; no definite D call. CDR1 is SGHVS and CDR2 is FQNEAQ in the germline V gene. This CDR3 comprises 14 residues. Trimming shortened V by 7 bases and J by 0 bases, and 13 bases separated the two germline ends. As DNA, the CDR3 is TGTGCCAGCACCGAAAACATATACTCCTACGAGCAGTACTTC. Protein sequence: CASTENIYSYEQYF.

The CDR3 bases are TGTGCCAGCAGTTACTCGAATGACTATGGCTACACCTTC. It translates to CASSYSNDYGYTF. V gene TRBV6-5 combines with J gene TRBJ1-2; D gene unclear. This CDR3 contains 13 residues. Deletions cut 0 bases from V and 3 bases from J, with 5 bases between. Per germline, CDR1 MNHEY and CDR2 SVGAGI.

The chain has TRBV6-4 and TRBJ2-7; D remains unclear. This CDR3 spans 13 amino acids. Germline V lookup: CDR1 MRHNA, CDR2 SNTAGT. Deletions cut 3 bases from V and 3 bases from J, with 9 bases between. CDR3 amino acids: CASSDNLGYEQYF. For the CDR3, the DNA is TGTGCCAGCAGTGATAACCTAGGCTACGAGCAGTACTTC.

Turning to this clone: An end of the junction does not agree with germline; a read error may underlie this. This chain links TRBV3-1 (or the pseudogene TRBV3-2) with TRBJ2-6, with D unclear. CDR1 LGHDT and CDR2 YNNKEL come from the germline V gene (reference sequence). The CDR3 is made up of 14 amino acids. CDR3 in amino acids: CASSEEEGANVLTF. In nucleotides, the CDR3 is TGTGCCAGCAGCGAAGAGGAGGGGGCCAACGTCCTGACTTTC.

This clone has only one observation. The rearrangement links TRBV29-1 to TRBJ2-1; a weak D match, TRBD1 (5 bases). V lost 4 bases to trimming and J lost 6 bases, with 7 bases between them. This CDR3 region has 11 residues. CDR1 SQVTM and CDR2 ANQGSEA come from the germline V gene. The CDR3 here is CSVVGANEQFF. CDR3 in DNA: TGCAGCGTTGTAGGGGCCAATGAGCAGTTCTTC.

V and J are TRBV19 and TRBJ1-1; D is ambiguous. Trimming removed 6 bases from V and 11 bases from J, with 13 bases in between. The CDR3 runs 11 residues. CDR1 LNHDA and CDR2 SQIVND come from the germline V gene (reference sequence). The CDR3 loop is CASRIYYTAFF. CDR3 in DNA: TGTGCCAGTAGGATCTACTACACGGCTTTCTTT.